The T cell receptor beta chain described here comes from a study of blood T cell repertoires in COVID-19. For the study at large: Sites in the United States, Italy and Spain provided acute and convalescent COVID-19 samples.

In the original workflow: Reference gene primer amplification in the assay estimated nucleated cell counts. The table came from immunoSEQ multiplex PCR; TCRdb's copy has only in-frame clones and leaves some out. V and J calls plus clone size are reproduced from that table; the DNA served to infer D and trimming. In the table there are roughly 260,000 clones, about nine tenths of which are singletons. The CDR3 runs to 14 residues. The germline V gene has CDR1 SGHAT and CDR2 FQNNGV. Germline trimming cut 3 bases from V and 6 bases from J; bases unmatched to any gene: 4. The clonotype originates from a young woman with COVID-19, enrolled during active disease. The rearrangement uses TRBV11-2 and TRBJ2-2; 7 positions agree with TRBD1. Source material: peripheral blood. The CDR3 here is CASSLMRGPGELFF. The CDR3 DNA reads as TGTGCCAGCAGCTTGATGAGGGGGCCCGGGGAGCTGTTTTTT.